Presented here are 18 T cell receptor beta chains from one specimen sequenced in a study of T cell changes during pregnancy in multiple sclerosis. This table comes from immunoSEQ multiplex PCR, and its TCRdb copy is limited to in-frame clones, with some not included. The sample contains some 57,000 clones, approximately 91% of which appear only once. This material consisted of CD4+ T cells from peripheral blood mononuclear cells, taken in the first trimester of pregnancy. These receptors were collected from a female donor with multiple sclerosis, enrolled in a pregnancy study.

The chain recombines TRBV7-9 with TRBJ1-2; 9 bases fit TRBD1. V lost 7 bases, J lost 4 bases, and 7 bases stayed unmatched. The CDR3 sequence is 14 residues long. Germline V lookup: CDR1 SEHNR, CDR2 FQNEAQ (reference sequence). CDR3 nucleotide sequence: TGTGCCAGCACCCCCGGACAGGGGTTCTATGGCTACACCTTC. Residues: CASTPGQGFYGYTF.

This clone has more than one count but fewer than ten. The chain links TRBV12-5 to TRBJ1-5, with a tentative D call TRBD1 (5 bases). The V end was cut by 6 bases, the J end by 5 bases, with 11 bases between. Germline V CDR1 and CDR2: LGHNT, FRNRAP. The CDR3 loop spans 13 amino acids. The CDR3 spells CASGSGDYQPQHF. CDR3 coding DNA: TGTGCTAGTGGGTCGGGGGACTATCAGCCCCAGCATTTT.

This sequence joins TRBV4-3 and TRBJ1-4; maybe TRBD1 (6 bases). The CDR3 runs to 14 residues. V was pared by 0 bases and J by 8 bases, with 10 bases between. Germline loops: CDR1 LGHNA, CDR2 YSLEER. The CDR3 coding sequence is TGCGCCAGCAGCCAAGAGCAGGGGTTAGAAAAACTGTTTTTT. Translating it yields CASSQEQGLEKLFF.

V and J are TRBV5-5 and TRBJ2-5, with a tentative D call TRBD1 (5 bases). Trimming shortened V by 0 bases and J by 5 bases, and 23 bases separated the two germline ends. The germline gives CDR1 SGHKS, CDR2 YYEKEE (reference sequence). The CDR3 sequence is 18 residues long. Here the CDR3 reads CASSLGWTRLPIEETQYF. CDR3 DNA sequence: TGTGCCAGCAGCTTGGGGTGGACAAGGCTCCCTATCGAGGAGACCCAGTACTTC.

This clone was seen just once. V gene TRBV28 combines with J gene TRBJ1-1; a weak D match, TRBD1 (6 bases). Trimming took off 5 bases at V and 11 bases at J, with 18 bases between the two ends. The germline V gene has CDR1 MDHEN and CDR2 SYDVKM. The CDR3 length is 13 residues. CDR3 protein: CASSPSIRGGAFF. Here the CDR3 DNA reads TGTGCCAGCAGTCCTAGTATTAGGGGGGGTGCTTTCTTT.

The chain couples TRBV7-9 to TRBJ2-4; 9 nucleotides line up with TRBD1. Germline CDR1 is SEHNR and CDR2 is FQNEAQ (reference sequence). The CDR3 runs 16 residues. J was trimmed by 7 bases and V by 5 bases; bases with no gene match: 12. The CDR3 DNA sequence: TGTGCCAGCAGCCCCGTTAGGACAGGGGTGGCTAACATTCAGTACTTC. This sequence encodes CASSPVRTGVANIQYF.

Comments on this clone: Germline and junction disagree at one end, which may indicate a read error. V is TRBV5-6 and J is TRBJ1-2; 9 bases are shared with TRBD1. This CDR3 is built from 14 residues. From germline, CDR1 is SGHDT and CDR2 YYEEEE. The CDR3 DNA reads as TGTGCCAGCAGCTTGGGACAGGGGGTTTATGACTACACCTTC. The encoded protein is CASSLGQGVYDYTF.

The chain uses TRBV5-6 and TRBJ1-2; 7 nucleotides line up with TRBD1. CDR1 SGHDT and CDR2 YYEEEE come from the germline V gene. V shed 4 bases, J shed 5 bases, and the junction held 5 bases outside the gene matches. CDR3 length: 13 amino acids. The CDR3: CASSADRFYGYTF. The CDR3 coding sequence is TGTGCCAGCAGCGCGGACAGGTTTTATGGCTACACCTTC.

The chain has TRBV6-5 and TRBJ2-4, with D perhaps TRBD2 (6 bases). Germline V CDR1 and CDR2: MNHEY, SVGAGI. This CDR3 region has 16 residues. V was trimmed by 2 bases and J by 0 bases, leaving 11 bases between them. Written as DNA, the CDR3 is TGTGCCAGCAGTTACGGGCGGGGTCTAGCCAAAAACATTCAGTACTTC. The encoded protein is CASSYGRGLAKNIQYF.

The chain joins TRBV2 to TRBJ2-1; D uncertain. Germline lookup yields CDR1 SNHLY and CDR2 FYNNEI. This CDR3 region has 11 residues. V shed 10 bases and J shed 5 bases, with 9 bases lying between them. Here the CDR3 DNA reads TGTGCCATAAGCCTAGACAATGAGCAGTTCTTC. It translates to CAISLDNEQFF.

The chain combines TRBV5-1 with TRBJ1-1; no definite D call. Germline CDR1 and CDR2: SGHRS and YFSETQ. The CDR3 totals 13 residues. V gave up 0 bases and J gave up 5 bases, with 8 bases separating them. The CDR3 DNA reads TGCGCCAGCAGCTTGGGGACGGGGACTGAAGCTTTCTTT. Residues: CASSLGTGTEAFF.

V gene TRBV29-1 combines with J gene TRBJ1-5, with D tentatively TRBD1 (5 bases). The CDR3 has 12 residues. The V and J ends lost 6 bases and 5 bases respectively, with 11 bases between them. Germline V gene lookup returns CDR1 SQVTM and CDR2 ANQGSEA. For the CDR3, the DNA is TGCAGCGTGGGGGGGGTGGATCAGCCCCAGCATTTT. Residues: CSVGGVDQPQHF.

The V gene is TRBV27, the J gene TRBJ1-5; 9 bases agree with TRBD1. With 9 bases clipped from V and 0 bases from J, the junction kept 12 bases outside the gene matches. Germline-derived CDR1 and CDR2 are MNHEY and SMNVEV (reference sequence). The CDR3 is made up of 17 amino acids. CDR3 sequence reads: CASHPGQGHYSNQPQHF. The CDR3 bases are TGTGCCAGTCATCCTGGACAGGGGCACTATAGCAATCAGCCCCAGCATTTT.

This clone was observed a single time. This rearrangement joins TRBV5-1 to TRBJ1-1; D possibly corresponds to TRBD1 (5 bases). The V gene's germline CDR1 is SGHRS and CDR2 YFSETQ. The V and J ends lost 4 bases and 2 bases respectively, with 12 bases between them. This CDR3 contains 14 residues. CDR3 in amino acids: CASSETVLNTEAFF. The DNA for the CDR3 is TGCGCCAGCAGCGAGACAGTCCTAAACACTGAAGCTTTCTTT.

CDR3 nucleotides: TGTGCCATCAGGGCCGGGACAGGCGTTATGTACGAGCAGTACTTC. Protein sequence: CAIRAGTGVMYEQYF. The V gene is TRBV10-3, the J gene TRBJ2-7; 8 bases align to TRBD1. V dropped 6 bases and J dropped 4; count of bases not matched to a gene: 11. Per the germline V gene, CDR1 is ENHRY and CDR2 is SYGVKD. This CDR3 is 15 amino acids long.

The chain combines TRBV9 with TRBJ1-1; D is unresolved. Per the germline V gene, CDR1 is SGDLS and CDR2 is YYNGEE. The V end lost 0 bases, the J end lost 9 bases, and 12 bases lay between the germline ends. The CDR3 runs 13 residues. The CDR3 region is CASSVAPTTQAFF. The CDR3 region has the DNA TGTGCCAGCAGCGTAGCCCCCACAACCCAAGCTTTCTTT.

This sequence joins TRBV27 and TRBJ1-1, with 7 bases matching TRBD1. Germline V gives CDR1 MNHEY, CDR2 SMNVEV (reference sequence). V was clipped by 5 bases and J by 0 bases; unmatched bases: 6. CDR3 length: 15 amino acids. CDR3 sequence reads: CASSLMGQMNTEAFF. In DNA form, the CDR3 reads TGTGCCAGCAGTCTAATGGGACAGATGAACACTGAAGCTTTCTTT.

The chain uses TRBV7-3 and TRBJ1-1; 8 bases fit TRBD1. Germline CDR1 and CDR2: SGHTA and FQGTGA. J gave up 4 bases and V 5 bases, and 6 bases lay outside the gene matches. CDR3 length: 14 residues. CDR3 sequence: CASSPYGQGTEAFF. In nucleotides, the CDR3 is TGTGCCAGCAGCCCTTACGGACAGGGCACTGAAGCTTTCTTT.